These T cell receptor beta chains were read from a single sample in a study of OX40 agonist ivuxolimab in advanced cancers. Sequenced by immunoSEQ multiplex PCR; TCRdb stores in-frame clones only, minus some. The sample consists of 40,000 or so clones, around nine tenths of them appearing once. The sequencing used CD4+ or CD8+ T cells sorted from blood, collected in a trial of the OX40 agonist ivuxolimab. These receptors all come from an adult with an advanced solid tumor such as melanoma, head and neck, liver or kidney cancer. The CDR3 runs from the conserved cysteine through the conserved F or W. The D gene is left open where the match is weak. Some rows have no size entry. The others give once, few or many, or a class for an expanded clone.

j_call v_call d_call clone_size cdr3_aa cdr3_nt
TRBJ1-5 TRBV4-1 TRBD1 - CASSPATGANQPQHF TGCGCCAGCAGCCCCGCGACAGGGGCAAATCAGCCCCAGCATTTT
TRBJ1-1 TRBV19 TRBD1 - CASSIRGLENTEAFF TGTGCCAGTAGTATCAGGGGGCTTGAGAACACTGAAGCTTTCTTT
TRBJ2-5 TRBV7-7 - once CASSLEGFGETQYF TGTGCTAGCAGCTTAGAAGGATTTGGGGAGACCCAGTACTTC
TRBJ1-1 TRBV19 - - CASSLLGGTEAFF TGTGCCAGTAGCTTGTTGGGGGGCACTGAAGCTTTCTTT
TRBJ1-5 TRBV4-3 - - CASSQDITGVFHQPQHF TGCGCCAGCAGCCAAGATATTACGGGGGTTTTTCATCAGCCCCAGCATTTT
TRBJ1-4 TRBV27 - few CASSPEGATNEKLFF TGTGCCAGCAGTCCCGAGGGAGCAACTAATGAAAAACTGTTTTTT
TRBJ2-7 TRBV7-2 TRBD2 - CASSLAGTAGGSVLGYEQYF TGTGCCAGCAGCCTAGCGGGTACTGCGGGGGGTTCCGTCTTAGGGTACGAGCAGTACTTC
TRBJ2-3 TRBV28 - - CASSSGLQVTDTQYF TGTGCCAGCAGCTCCGGGCTACAAGTGACAGATACGCAGTATTTT
TRBJ2-2 TRBV7-9 - - CASSFSNTGELFF TGTGCCAGCAGCTTTTCGAACACCGGGGAGCTGTTTTTT
TRBJ1-2 TRBV29-1 - - CSVLTPLGYTF TGCAGCGTTTTGACCCCCCTGGGCTACACCTTC
TRBJ2-1 TRBV11-2 - - CASSLDSRWQFF TGTGCCAGCAGCTTAGATAGCCGCTGGCAGTTCTTC
TRBJ1-2 TRBV7-9 TRBD1 - CASSLVGTGPVGYTF TGTGCCAGCAGCTTGGTAGGGACAGGGCCAGTTGGCTACACCTTC
TRBJ2-3 TRBV2 - once CASILEGFRTDTQYF TGTGCCAGCATCCTAGAGGGGTTCCGGACAGATACGCAGTATTTT
TRBJ1-2 TRBV11-2 TRBD1 once CASSLSQGDRVF TGTGCCAGCAGCTTATCTCAGGGGGACCGCGTCTTC
TRBJ1-2 TRBV5-6 - - CASSLDRSGYGYTF TGTGCCAGCAGCTTAGACAGGTCAGGCTATGGCTACACCTTC
TRBJ2-7 TRBV11-2 - - CASSLTGPTYEQYF TGTGCCAGCAGCTTAACGGGACCGACCTACGAGCAGTACTTC
TRBJ2-2 TRBV4-3 TRBD2 - CASSQGVAGDRELFF TGCGCCAGCAGCCAGGGGGTAGCGGGGGATAGGGAGCTGTTTTTT
TRBJ2-4 TRBV9 - - CASSVGVVGNIQYF TGTGCCAGCAGCGTAGGGGTGGTTGGAAACATTCAGTACTTC
TRBJ2-1 TRBV19 TRBD2 - CATSGGRGEQFF TGTGCCACTAGCGGGGGGCGGGGTGAGCAGTTCTTC
TRBJ1-2 TRBV7-9 - - CASSLAPGGVIKGGYTF TGTGCCAGCAGCTTAGCTCCCGGAGGGGTTATTAAAGGTGGCTACACCTTC
TRBJ2-3 TRBV27 - - CASSLRQGIDTQYF TGTGCCAGCAGTTTGAGGCAGGGCATAGATACGCAGTATTTT
TRBJ2-7 TRBV4-1 - - CASSRGWGETVAYEQYF TGCGCCAGCAGCCGTGGCTGGGGGGAAACAGTTGCCTACGAGCAGTACTTC
TRBJ1-5 TRBV6-5 - few CASSLSGNQPQHF TGTGCCAGCAGTCTCAGTGGCAATCAGCCCCAGCATTTT
TRBJ2-2 TRBV6-5 - - CASSYGGRNTGELFF TGTGCCAGCAGTTACGGAGGCCGGAACACCGGGGAGCTGTTTTTT
TRBJ1-1 TRBV6-9 - few CASSLDGNTEAFF TGTGCCAGCAGTTTAGACGGGAACACTGAAGCTTTCTTT
TRBJ1-4 TRBV9 - once CASSVEGGRGDEKLFF TGTGCCAGCAGCGTAGAGGGGGGCAGGGGTGACGAAAAACTGTTTTTT
TRBJ2-1 TRBV6-1 - - CASTFMSGGRNEQFF TGTGCCAGCACCTTCATGAGTGGGGGGCGGAATGAGCAGTTCTTC
TRBJ1-1 TRBV6-5 - - CASSPTTGRTEAFF TGTGCCAGCAGTCCCACTACAGGACGCACTGAAGCTTTCTTT
TRBJ2-5 TRBV6-5 - - CASSYSRQGWETQYF TGTGCCAGCAGTTACTCGAGGCAGGGGTGGGAGACCCAGTACTTC
TRBJ2-7 TRBV10-2 - - CASSESGTVYEQYF TGCGCCAGCAGTGAGTCGGGCACCGTCTACGAGCAGTACTTC
TRBJ2-2 TRBV7-4 - - CASSSLYLPYTGELFF TGTGCCAGCAGTTCGTTATACCTCCCGTACACCGGGGAGCTGTTTTTT
TRBJ2-2 TRBV7-9 TRBD2 - CASSVPGGPVTGELFF TGTGCCAGCAGCGTTCCGGGGGGGCCGGTCACCGGGGAGCTGTTTTTT
TRBJ1-1 TRBV4-1 - - CASSPGTEENTEAFF TGCGCCAGCAGCCCTGGGACGGAAGAAAACACTGAAGCTTTCTTT
TRBJ1-1 TRBV4-1 - - CASSPPGGIEAFF TGCGCCAGCAGCCCCCCTGGGGGAATTGAAGCTTTCTTT
TRBJ2-7 TRBV28 - - CASSLQGLPYEQYF TGTGCCAGCAGCCTCCAGGGGCTCCCCTACGAGCAGTACTTC
TRBJ2-7 TRBV6-1 - - CASNPNRAIREQYF TGTGCCAGCAATCCCAACAGGGCAATCCGCGAGCAGTACTTC
TRBJ2-7 TRBV27 TRBD2 - CASSFQRGSYEQYF TGTGCCAGCAGTTTCCAGCGGGGCTCCTACGAGCAGTACTTC
TRBJ1-3 TRBV7-6 - - CASSLGGILSGNTIYF TGTGCCAGCAGCTTAGGGGGAATACTATCTGGAAACACCATATATTTT
TRBJ2-3 TRBV6-6 - - CASSGVGTADTQYF TGTGCCAGTTCAGGTGTGGGGACGGCGGATACGCAGTATTTT
TRBJ2-5 TRBV28 - - CASLGHSEETQYF TGTGCCAGCCTCGGTCACAGCGAAGAGACCCAGTACTTC